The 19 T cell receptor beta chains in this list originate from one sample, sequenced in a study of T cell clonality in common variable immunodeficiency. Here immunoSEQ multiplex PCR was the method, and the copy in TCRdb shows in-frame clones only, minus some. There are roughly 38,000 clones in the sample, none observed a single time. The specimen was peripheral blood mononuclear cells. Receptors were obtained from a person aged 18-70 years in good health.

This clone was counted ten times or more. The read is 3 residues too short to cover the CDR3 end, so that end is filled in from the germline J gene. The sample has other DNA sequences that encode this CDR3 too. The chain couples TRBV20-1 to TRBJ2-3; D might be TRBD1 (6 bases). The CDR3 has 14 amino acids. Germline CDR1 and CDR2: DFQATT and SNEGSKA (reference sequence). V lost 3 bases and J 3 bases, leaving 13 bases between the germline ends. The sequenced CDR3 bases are TGCAGTGCTAGTAGTCAGGGGTGGACAGATACG. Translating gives CSASSQGWTDT. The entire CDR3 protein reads CSASSQGWTDTQYF.

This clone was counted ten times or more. CDR3: CASWGDAYTDTQYF. The sequenced CDR3 bases are TGTGCCAGCTGGGGGGATGCTTACACAGATACG. The chain carries TRBV2 and TRBJ2-3; a possible D gene is TRBD2 (6 bases). The DNA ends 3 residues before the CDR3 does, and the rest of the CDR3 is filled in from the germline J gene. The V and J ends lost 8 bases and 2 bases respectively, with 14 bases between them. Germline values: CDR1 SNHLY, CDR2 FYNNEI. The CDR3 length is 14 residues. Supplemented by reference TRBV2 and TRBJ2-3, the full variable domain reads EPEVTQTPSHQVTQMGQEVILRCVPISNHLYFYWYRQILGQKVEFLVSFYNNEISEKSEIFDDQFSVERPDGSNFTLKIRSTKLEDSAMYFCASWGDAYTDTQYFGPGTRLTVL.

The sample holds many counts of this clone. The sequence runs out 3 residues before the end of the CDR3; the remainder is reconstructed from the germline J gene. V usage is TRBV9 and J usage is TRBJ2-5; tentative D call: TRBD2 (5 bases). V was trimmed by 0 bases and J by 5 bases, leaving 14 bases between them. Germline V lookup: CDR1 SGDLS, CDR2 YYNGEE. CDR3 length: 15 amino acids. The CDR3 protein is CASSVEEGRLETQYF. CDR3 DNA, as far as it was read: TGTGCCAGCAGCGTAGAAGAGGGTAGGTTGGAGACC.

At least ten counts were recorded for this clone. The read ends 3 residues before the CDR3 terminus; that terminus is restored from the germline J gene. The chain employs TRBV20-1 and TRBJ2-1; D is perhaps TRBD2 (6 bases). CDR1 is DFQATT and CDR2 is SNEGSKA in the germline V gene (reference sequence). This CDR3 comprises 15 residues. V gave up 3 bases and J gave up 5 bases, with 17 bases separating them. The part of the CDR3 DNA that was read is TGCAGTGCTAGTCAGCGGGCCAGAGAGAACAATGAG. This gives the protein CSASQRARENNE. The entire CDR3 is CSASQRARENNEQFF.

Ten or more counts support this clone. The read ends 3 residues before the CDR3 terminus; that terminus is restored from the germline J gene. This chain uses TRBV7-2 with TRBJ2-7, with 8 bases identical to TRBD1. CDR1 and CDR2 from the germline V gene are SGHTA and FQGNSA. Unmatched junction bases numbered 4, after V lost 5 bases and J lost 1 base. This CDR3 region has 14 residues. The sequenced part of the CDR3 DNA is TGTGCCAGCAGCCGTAGGACAGGGTCCTACGAG. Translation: CASSRRTGSYE. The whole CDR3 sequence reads CASSRRTGSYEQYF.

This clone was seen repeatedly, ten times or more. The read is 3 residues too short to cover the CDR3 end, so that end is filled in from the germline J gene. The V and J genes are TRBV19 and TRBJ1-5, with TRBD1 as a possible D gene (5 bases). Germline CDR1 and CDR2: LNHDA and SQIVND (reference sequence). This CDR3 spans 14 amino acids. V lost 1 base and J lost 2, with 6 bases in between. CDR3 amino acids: CASSIAQGNQPQHF. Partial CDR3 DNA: TGTGCCAGTAGTATAGCACAGGGCAATCAGCCC.

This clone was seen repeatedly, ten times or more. The CDR3 sequence is CASSNTLPGQVVRNTEAFF. Incomplete CDR3 DNA: TGCGCCAGCAGCAATACTCTTCCGGGACAGGTTGTTAGAAACACTGAA. V and J are TRBV5-1 and TRBJ1-1; 8 bases fit TRBD1. The CDR3 end lies 3 residues beyond the end of the read and is filled in from the germline J gene. There are 19 residues in the CDR3. V gave up 4 bases and J gave up 2 bases; unmatched junction bases: 19. Germline V lookup: CDR1 SGHRS, CDR2 YFSETQ. Complete variable domain (other parts from reference TRBV5-1 and TRBJ1-1): KAGVTQTPRYLIKTRGQQVTLSCSPISGHRSVSWYQQTPGQGLQFLFEYFSETQRNKGNFPGRFSGRQFSNSRSEMNVSTLELGDSALYLCASSNTLPGQVVRNTEAFFGQGTRLTVV.

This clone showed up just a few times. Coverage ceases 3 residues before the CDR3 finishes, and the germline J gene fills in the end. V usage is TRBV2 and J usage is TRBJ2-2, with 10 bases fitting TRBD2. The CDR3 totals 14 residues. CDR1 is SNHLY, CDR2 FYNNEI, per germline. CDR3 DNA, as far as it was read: TGTGCCAGCAGTGAAGCTTTGGCTAGCGGGAGG. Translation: CASSEALASGR. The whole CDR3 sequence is CASSEALASGRLFF.

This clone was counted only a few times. The sequenced CDR3 bases are TGTGCCTGGAGTGTAGGTGGTTTGGCGACAAGCGGGCCCTACGAC. Protein product: CAWSVGGLATSGPYD. The full CDR3 reads CAWSVGGLATSGPYDYTF. The chain carries TRBV30 and TRBJ1-2, with D unclear. The CDR3 is cut off 3 residues early in the read; its end comes from the germline J gene. This CDR3 contains 18 residues. The germline gives CDR1 GTSNPN, CDR2 SVGIG (reference sequence).

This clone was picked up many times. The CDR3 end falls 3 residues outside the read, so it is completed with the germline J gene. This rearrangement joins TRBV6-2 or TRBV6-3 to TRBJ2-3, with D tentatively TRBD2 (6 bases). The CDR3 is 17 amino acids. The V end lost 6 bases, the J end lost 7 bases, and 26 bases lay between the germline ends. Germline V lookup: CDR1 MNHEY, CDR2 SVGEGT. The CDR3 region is CASSPAETGTSRNTQYF. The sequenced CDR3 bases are TGTGCCAGCAGCCCGGCTGAGACCGGGACTTCAAGAAATACG.

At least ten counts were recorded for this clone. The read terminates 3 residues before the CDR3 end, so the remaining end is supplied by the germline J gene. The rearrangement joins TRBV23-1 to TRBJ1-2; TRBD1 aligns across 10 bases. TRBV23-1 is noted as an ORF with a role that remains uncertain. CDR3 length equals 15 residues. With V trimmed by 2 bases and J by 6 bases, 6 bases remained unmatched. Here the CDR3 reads CASSQGPGTGDGYTF. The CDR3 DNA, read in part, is TGCGCCAGCAGTCAAGGTCCCGGGACAGGGGATGGC.

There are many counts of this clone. The CDR3 DNA, read in part, is TGTGCCAGTAGTAGTGACTCAGGGGGATATCAGCCC. Translation gives CASSSDSGGYQP. The whole CDR3 is CASSSDSGGYQPQHF. V is TRBV19 and J is TRBJ1-5; 7 nucleotides line up with TRBD1. The read stops 3 residues short of the end of the CDR3; the missing end is completed from the germline J gene. The CDR3 has 15 amino acids. V shed 4 bases and J 5 bases; nucleotides not matched to a gene: 8. CDR1 LNHDA and CDR2 SQIVND come from the germline V gene (reference sequence).

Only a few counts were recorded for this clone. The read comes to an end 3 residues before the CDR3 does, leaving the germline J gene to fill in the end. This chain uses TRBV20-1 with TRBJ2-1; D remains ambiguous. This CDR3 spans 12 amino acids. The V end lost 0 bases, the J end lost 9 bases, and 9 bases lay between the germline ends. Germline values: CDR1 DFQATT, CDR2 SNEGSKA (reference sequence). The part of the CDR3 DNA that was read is TGCAGTGCTAGAGATAGTACCACTGAG. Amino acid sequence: CSARDSTTE. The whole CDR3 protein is CSARDSTTEQFF.

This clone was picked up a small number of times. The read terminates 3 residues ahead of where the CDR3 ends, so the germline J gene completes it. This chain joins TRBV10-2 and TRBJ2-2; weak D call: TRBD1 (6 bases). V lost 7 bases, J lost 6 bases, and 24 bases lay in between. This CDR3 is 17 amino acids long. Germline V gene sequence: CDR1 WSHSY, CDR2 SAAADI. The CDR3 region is CASTASTGHSSAGELFF. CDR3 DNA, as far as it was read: TGCGCCAGCACGGCAAGCACGGGACACTCATCGGCCGGGGAG.

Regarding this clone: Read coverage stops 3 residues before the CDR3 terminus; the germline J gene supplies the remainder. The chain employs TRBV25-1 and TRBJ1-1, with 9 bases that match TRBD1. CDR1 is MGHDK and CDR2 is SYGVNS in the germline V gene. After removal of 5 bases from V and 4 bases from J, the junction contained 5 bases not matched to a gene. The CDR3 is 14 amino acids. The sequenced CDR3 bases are TGTGCCAGCAGTATGACAGGGGGAATCACTGAA. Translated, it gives CASSMTGGITE. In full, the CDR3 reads CASSMTGGITEAFF.

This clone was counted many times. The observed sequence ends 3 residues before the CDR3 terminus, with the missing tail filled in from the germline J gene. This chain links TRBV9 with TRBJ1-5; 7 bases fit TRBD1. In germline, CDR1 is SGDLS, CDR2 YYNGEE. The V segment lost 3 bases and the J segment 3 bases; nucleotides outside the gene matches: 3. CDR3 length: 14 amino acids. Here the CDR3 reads CASSAGQNNQPQHF. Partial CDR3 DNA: TGTGCCAGCAGCGCGGGACAGAACAATCAGCCC. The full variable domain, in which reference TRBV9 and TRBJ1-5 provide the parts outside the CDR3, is DSGVTQTPKHLITATGQRVTLRCSPRSGDLSVYWYQQSLDQGLQFLIQYYNGEERAKGNILERFSAQQFPDLHSELNLSSLELGDSALYFCASSAGQNNQPQHFGDGTRLSIL.

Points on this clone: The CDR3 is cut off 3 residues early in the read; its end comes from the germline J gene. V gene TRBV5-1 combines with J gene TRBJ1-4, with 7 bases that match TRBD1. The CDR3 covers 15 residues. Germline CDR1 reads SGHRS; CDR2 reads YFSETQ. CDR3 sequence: CASSFNRGYNSPLFF. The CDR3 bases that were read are TGCGCCAGCAGCTTCAACAGGGGTTACAATTCACCA.

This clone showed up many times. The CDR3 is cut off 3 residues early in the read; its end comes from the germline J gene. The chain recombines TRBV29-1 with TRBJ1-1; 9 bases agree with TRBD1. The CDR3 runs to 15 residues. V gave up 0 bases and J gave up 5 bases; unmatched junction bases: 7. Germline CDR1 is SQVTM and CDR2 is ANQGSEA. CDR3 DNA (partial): TGCAGCGTTGAAGATCAGAACAGGGGGCTAACTGAA. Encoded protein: CSVEDQNRGLTE. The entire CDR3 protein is CSVEDQNRGLTEAFF.

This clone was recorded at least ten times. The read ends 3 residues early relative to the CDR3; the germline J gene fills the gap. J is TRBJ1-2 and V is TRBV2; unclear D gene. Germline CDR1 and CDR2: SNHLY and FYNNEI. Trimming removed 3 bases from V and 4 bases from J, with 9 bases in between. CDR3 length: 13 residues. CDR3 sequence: CASSDAGVYGYTF. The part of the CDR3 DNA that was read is TGTGCCAGCAGTGATGCAGGAGTCTATGGC.